The 10 T cell receptor beta chains presented below share a single source sample, sequenced in a study of CD8+ T cells in alopecia areata. cDNA serving as the sequencing template came from extracted, reverse transcribed RNA. This table comes from immunoSEQ multiplex PCR, and its TCRdb copy is limited to in-frame clones, with some not included. The sample shows about 140,000 clones, approximately 90% of them seen only once. As for treatment: oral pan-JAK inhibitor, 5-10 mg twice daily. The sequencing used CD8+ T cells sorted from blood, collected at week 4, from a patient treated with tofacitinib. Receptors were obtained from a human donor with alopecia areata.

This chain connects TRBV29-1 to TRBJ2-1; perhaps TRBD2 as D (7 bases). This CDR3 has 16 amino acids. In germline, CDR1 is SQVTM, CDR2 ANQGSEA. The V end lost 5 bases, the J end lost 0 bases, and 17 bases lay between the germline ends. The CDR3 DNA follows: TGCAGCGTTTGGGGGGCTAGCGGAAGCTCCTACAATGAGCAGTTCTTC. Protein product: CSVWGASGSSYNEQFF.

This clone was found once. The chain employs TRBV7-8 and TRBJ2-3, with D tentatively TRBD2 (5 bases). V lost 5 bases and J lost 0, with 12 bases in between. CDR3 length equals 15 residues. Germline V CDR1 and CDR2: SGHVS, FQNEAQ. This CDR3 reads CASSPSLASTDTQYF. CDR3 sequence (DNA): TGTGCCAGCAGCCCAAGTCTAGCCAGCACAGATACGCAGTATTTT. Together with reference TRBV7-8 and TRBJ2-3, the CDR3 gives the full variable domain: GAGVSQSPRYKVAKRGQDVALRCDPISGHVSLFWYQQALGQGPEFLTYFQNEAQLDKSGLPSDRFFAERPEGSVSTLKIQRTQQEDSAVYLCASSPSLASTDTQYFGPGTRLTVL.

This chain uses TRBV5-6 with TRBJ2-7, with 10 bases aligning to TRBD1. V gave up 4 bases and J gave up 11 bases; unmatched junction bases: 6. Germline CDR1 is SGHDT and CDR2 is YYEEEE. CDR3 length equals 12 residues. This CDR3 is CASSPGTGVKYF. The CDR3 DNA reads TGTGCCAGCAGCCCTGGGACAGGGGTGAAGTACTTC.

The J gene is TRBJ2-5, the V gene TRBV9, with 11 nucleotides matching TRBD1. This CDR3 region has 15 residues. Germline CDR1 reads SGDLS; CDR2 reads YYNGEE. With V trimmed by 4 bases and J by 5 bases, 7 bases remained unmatched. The CDR3 nucleotides are TGTGCCAGCAGCCTTGGACAGGGGGCAGGGGAGACCCAGTACTTC. It codes for CASSLGQGAGETQYF.

V usage is TRBV30 and J usage is TRBJ2-3; no clear D gene. The CDR3 has 11 residues. V was pared by 5 bases and J by 1 base, with 4 bases between. The germline V gene encodes CDR1 GTSNPN and CDR2 SVGIG (reference sequence). As DNA, the CDR3 is TGTGCCTGGGGTGGCACAGATACGCAGTATTTT. This gives the protein CAWGGTDTQYF.

This clone was counted a single time. The gene calls are TRBV27 and TRBJ2-5; D remains ambiguous. This CDR3 spans 15 amino acids. CDR1 and CDR2 (germline): MNHEY, SMNVEV (reference sequence). With 5 bases removed from V and 1 base from J, the gap between germline ends came to 14 bases. The CDR3 loop reads CASSPATDGQETQYF. The DNA for the CDR3 is TGTGCCAGCAGTCCCGCTACGGACGGCCAAGAGACCCAGTACTTC.

The chain links TRBV7-9 to TRBJ2-1, with 9 bases identical to TRBD1. CDR3 length: 15 residues. CDR1 is SEHNR, CDR2 FQNEAQ, per germline (reference sequence). J lost 9 bases, V lost 6 bases, and 12 bases had no gene match. Written as DNA, the CDR3 is TGTGCCAGCAGGCCAACGGACAGGGGTGTTGGTGAGCAGTTCTTC. The encoded protein is CASRPTDRGVGEQFF.

The chain joins TRBV19 to TRBJ2-7, with 11 bases aligning to TRBD1. The germline V gene has CDR1 LNHDA and CDR2 SQIVND (reference sequence). This CDR3 contains 14 residues. V shed 5 bases and J 3 bases; nucleotides not matched to a gene: 3. The CDR3 spells CASSAGQGGYEQYF. Here the CDR3 DNA reads TGTGCCAGTAGTGCGGGACAGGGGGGCTACGAGCAGTACTTC.

The V call is TRBV5-1, the J call TRBJ1-2; D gene ambiguous. The germline V and J ends were trimmed by 0 bases and 4 bases, with 13 bases remaining between them. CDR3 length: 15 amino acids. The germline V gene has CDR1 SGHRS and CDR2 YFSETQ. CDR3 loop: CASSLEAVSFYGYTF. The CDR3 DNA is TGCGCCAGCAGCTTGGAAGCGGTCAGCTTCTATGGCTACACCTTC.

This clone has just one count. The V call is TRBV29-1, the J call TRBJ2-4, with a weak D call TRBD2 (6 bases). V lost 4 bases and J lost 6, with 10 bases in between. From germline, CDR1 is SQVTM and CDR2 ANQGSEA. The CDR3 sequence is 12 residues long. CDR3 sequence: CSVGGVGNIQYF. CDR3 in DNA: TGCAGCGTTGGGGGGGTCGGAAACATTCAGTACTTC.